What follows is one T cell receptor beta chain and its context. The antigen is not known. These data are taken from a study of T cell repertoires in ileal Crohn's disease. Study context: 35% were active smokers at surgery; median disease duration was almost 8 years. M0 samples are biopsies from inflamed ileum in the resection specimen. Study conclusions and caveats: Clonal expansions were more frequent in active smokers than non-smokers at surgery. High-frequency clones were more common in sorted CD8 than CD4 cells.

Time point in this sample: inflamed ileum from the surgical specimen. The germline V and J ends were trimmed by 0 bases and 1 base, with 4 bases remaining between them. There are 13 residues in the CDR3. Germline V lookup: CDR1 SGHRS, CDR2 YFSETQ. The repertoire was sequenced with immunoSEQ multiplex PCR; TCRdb's copy has only in-frame clones and lacks some. Here the sample spans some 6,600 clones, around 83% being singletons. This sequence originates from an adult with Crohn's disease. The sample taken for sequencing was ileal tissue. This chain links TRBV5-1 with TRBJ1-1; D is unresolved. CDR3 region: CASSLEANTEAFF. CDR3 sequence (DNA): TGCGCCAGCAGCTTGGAAGCGAACACTGAAGCTTTCTTT.